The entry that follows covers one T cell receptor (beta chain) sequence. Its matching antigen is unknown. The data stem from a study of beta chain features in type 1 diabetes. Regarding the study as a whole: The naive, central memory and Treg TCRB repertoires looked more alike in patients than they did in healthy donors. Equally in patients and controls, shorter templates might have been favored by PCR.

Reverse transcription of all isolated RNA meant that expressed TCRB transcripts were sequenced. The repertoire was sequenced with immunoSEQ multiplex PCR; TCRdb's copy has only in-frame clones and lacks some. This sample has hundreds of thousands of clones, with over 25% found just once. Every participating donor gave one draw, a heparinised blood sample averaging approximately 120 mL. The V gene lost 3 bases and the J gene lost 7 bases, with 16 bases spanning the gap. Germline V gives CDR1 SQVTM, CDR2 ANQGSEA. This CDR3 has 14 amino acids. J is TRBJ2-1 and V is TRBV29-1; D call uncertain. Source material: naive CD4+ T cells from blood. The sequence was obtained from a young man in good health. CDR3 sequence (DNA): TGCAGCGTTGATACGGGCCCCGGGTTGAATGAGCAGTTCTTC. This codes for CSVDTGPGLNEQFF.